This TCR beta chain was sequenced during a study of blood T cell repertoires in COVID-19 (TCRdb year 2020). General notes on the study: Samples covering the acute and convalescent phases of COVID-19 were provided by collaborators in the United States, Italy and Spain. Subjects who had been exposed to COVID-19, were actively infected with it, or had recovered from it provided the deeply sampled blood TCRbeta repertoires that made up the dataset. A de-identified subject ID, COVID-19 status, age in years and sex were almost always included in the sample metadata. HLA class I and class II types, where available, came from metadata supplied by the sample provider rather than from assay-based typing. The samples were drawn from the first 160 participants of the ongoing ImmuneRACE study and from over a thousand subjects provided by 6 global collaborators. The prospective study material was composed of cDNA or gDNA derived from T cells, B-cell-depleted T cells, or PBMCs. The repertoires were released in a freely available public database meant as a resource for research on the immune response to SARS-CoV-2.

The immunoSEQ Assay, a bias-controlled multiplex PCR, was used to amplify TCRbeta CDR3 regions from genomic DNA. The authors' pipeline ran thus. Nucleated cell counts per sample were estimated from amplification of reference gene primers within the assay. To quantify the absolute abundance of each unique TCRbeta CDR3 rearrangement, sequence reads were collapsed and filtered. For each sample, productive Simpson clonality was calculated as the square root of Simpson's diversity index over productive rearrangements. Not all clones reach the TCRdb copy of this immuneACCESS table, which keeps in-frame sequences only. Checked studies attribute under half of the gap to unresolved V genes and leave the rest unexplained. The D gene and trimming were derived from the DNA, and the V and J assignments and clone size from that table. Across this sample there are tens of thousands of clones, with 65% to 85% seen only once. About 6.4% of the sample comes from the top ten.

The collaborating institutions used their own protocols to collect whole blood in K2EDTA tubes. Collaborator samples were shipped for TCRbeta analysis as frozen whole blood, isolated PBMCs, or DNA extracted from either sample type. Notes on this clone: Its antigen is currently not known. No base quality information exists; no much larger clone differs at one position.

Trimming takes 10 bases from V and 3 bases from J, and the germline ends sit 16 bases apart. The CDR3 covers 13 residues, taking in both the cysteine and the phenylalanine. Solely the CDR3 DNA is kept, with 39 bases framed from the first base. The germline V gene gives CDR1 as ENHRY and CDR2 as SYGVKD. The investigation overall reported the following: Clinical and demographic metadata were provided uncurated, with the amount varying by source and participant.

This sequence was found in a woman in her 50s with active or convalescent COVID-19. Sequencing was carried out using peripheral blood. The chain is assembled from TRBV10-3 and TRBJ2-7; 6 matching bases give a weak D call of TRBD1. In nucleotide form, the sequence is TGTGCCACCTGGGACACAGGGATCTACGAGCAGTACTTC. It translates as CATWDTGIYEQYF.